This TCR beta chain stems from a study of shared clonotypes between healthy human individuals. The CDR3 length is 15 residues. Germline CDR1 is SGHRS and CDR2 is YFSETQ. V was trimmed by 0 bases and J by 4 bases, leaving 11 bases between them. The protocol was immunoSEQ multiplex PCR, while the TCRdb copy is restricted to in-frame clones and leaves out a portion. Of around 940,000 clones in the sample, approximately 80% were seen once. This chain connects TRBV5-1 to TRBJ1-3; D unclear. Sequenced input: memory CD4+ T cells sorted from blood. Documented subset: CD45RA-negative fraction. The TCR comes from a man younger than 35 in good health. In nucleotides, the CDR3 is TGCGCCAGCAGCTTGGACCCGGGAGGAGGAAACACCATATATTTT. This codes for CASSLDPGGGNTIYF.